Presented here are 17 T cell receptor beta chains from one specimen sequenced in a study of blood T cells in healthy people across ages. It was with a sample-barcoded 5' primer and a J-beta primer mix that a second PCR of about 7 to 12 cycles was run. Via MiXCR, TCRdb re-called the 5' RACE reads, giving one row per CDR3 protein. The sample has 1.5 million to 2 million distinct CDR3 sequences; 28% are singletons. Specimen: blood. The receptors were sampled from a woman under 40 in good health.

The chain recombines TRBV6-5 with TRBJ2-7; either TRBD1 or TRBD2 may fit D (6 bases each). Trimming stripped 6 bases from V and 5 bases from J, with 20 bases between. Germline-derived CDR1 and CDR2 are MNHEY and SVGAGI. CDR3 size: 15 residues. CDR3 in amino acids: CASSPGALQGDEQYF. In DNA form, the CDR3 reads TGTGCCAGCAGCCCGGGGGCGCTTCAGGGCGACGAGCAGTACTTC.

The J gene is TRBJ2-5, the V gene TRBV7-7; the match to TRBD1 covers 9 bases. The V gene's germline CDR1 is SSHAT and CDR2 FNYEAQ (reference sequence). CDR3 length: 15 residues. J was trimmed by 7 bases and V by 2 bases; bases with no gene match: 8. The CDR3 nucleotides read TGTGCCAGCAGCTTATCCGGGACAGGGAAAGGGACCCAGTACTTC. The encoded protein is CASSLSGTGKGTQYF.

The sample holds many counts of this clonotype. The CDR3 loop is CSGDNTEAFF. The CDR3 DNA is TGCAGCGGGGACAACACTGAAGCTTTCTTT. V and J are TRBV29-1 and TRBJ1-1; possible D gene TRBD1, 5 bases. The CDR3 loop spans 10 amino acids. Germline V gene data show CDR1 as SQVTM and CDR2 as ANQGSEA. Trimming pared 7 bases from V and 2 bases from J, leaving 5 bases between.

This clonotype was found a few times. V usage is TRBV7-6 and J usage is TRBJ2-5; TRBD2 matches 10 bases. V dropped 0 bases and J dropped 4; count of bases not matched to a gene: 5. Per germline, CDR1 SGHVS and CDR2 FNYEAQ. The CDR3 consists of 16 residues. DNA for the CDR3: TGTGCCAGCAGCTTAGCCGCTACTAGCGGGGTAGAGACCCAGTACTTC. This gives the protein CASSLAATSGVETQYF.

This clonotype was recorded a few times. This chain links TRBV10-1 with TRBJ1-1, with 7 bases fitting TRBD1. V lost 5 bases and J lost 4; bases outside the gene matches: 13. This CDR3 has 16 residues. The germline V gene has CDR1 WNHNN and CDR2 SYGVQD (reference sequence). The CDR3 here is CASSPVRGQRGTEAFF. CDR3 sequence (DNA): TGCGCCAGCAGTCCTGTTAGGGGACAGCGGGGCACTGAAGCTTTCTTT.

CDR3 nucleotide sequence: TGTGCCAGCAGCTGTATCTCTGGGGCCAACGTCCTGACTTTC. Encoded protein: CASSCISGANVLTF. The rearrangement links TRBV7-9 to TRBJ2-6; D is unresolved. CDR3 length: 14 amino acids. Between the trimmed V and J ends, which lost 4 bases and 0 bases, there was a span of 4 bases. CDR1 SEHNR and CDR2 FQNEAQ come from the germline V gene (reference sequence).

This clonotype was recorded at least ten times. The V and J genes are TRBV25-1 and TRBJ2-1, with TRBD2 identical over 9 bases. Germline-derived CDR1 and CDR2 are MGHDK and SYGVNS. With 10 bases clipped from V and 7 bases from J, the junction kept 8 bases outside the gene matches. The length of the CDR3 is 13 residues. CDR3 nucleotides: TGTGCCACAACCCATAGCGGGGGAAATGAGCAGTTCTTC. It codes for CATTHSGGNEQFF.

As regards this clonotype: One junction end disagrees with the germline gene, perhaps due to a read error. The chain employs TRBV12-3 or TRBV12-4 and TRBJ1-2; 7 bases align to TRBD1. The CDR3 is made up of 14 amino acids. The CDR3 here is CAGRLKEGARGYTF. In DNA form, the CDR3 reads TGTGCCGGCAGACTAAAAGAGGGGGCGCGTGGCTACACCTTC.

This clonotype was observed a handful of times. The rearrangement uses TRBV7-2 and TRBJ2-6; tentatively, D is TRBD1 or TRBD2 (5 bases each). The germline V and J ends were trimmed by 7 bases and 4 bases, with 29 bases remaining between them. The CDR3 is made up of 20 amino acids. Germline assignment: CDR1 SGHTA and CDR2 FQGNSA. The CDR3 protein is CASIVRGVGQTTQGANVLTF. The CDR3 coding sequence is TGTGCCAGCATCGTTAGAGGGGTAGGGCAGACCACTCAAGGGGCCAACGTCCTGACTTTC.

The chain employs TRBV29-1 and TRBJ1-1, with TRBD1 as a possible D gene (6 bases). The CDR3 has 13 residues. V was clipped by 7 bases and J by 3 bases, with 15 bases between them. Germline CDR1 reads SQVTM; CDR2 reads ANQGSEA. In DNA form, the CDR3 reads TGCAGCGCCCCGACAGGCACGGACACTGAAGCTTTCTTT. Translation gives CSAPTGTDTEAFF.

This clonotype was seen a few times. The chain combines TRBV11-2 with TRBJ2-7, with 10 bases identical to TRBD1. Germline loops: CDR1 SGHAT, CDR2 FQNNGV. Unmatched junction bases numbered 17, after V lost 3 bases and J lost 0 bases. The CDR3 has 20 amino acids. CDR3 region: CASSLGFRDRGRRSSYEQYF. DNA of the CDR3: TGTGCCAGCAGCTTGGGATTTCGGGACAGGGGAAGAAGGAGCTCCTACGAGCAGTACTTC. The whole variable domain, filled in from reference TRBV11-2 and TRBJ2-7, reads EAGVAQSPRYKIIEKRQSVAFWCNPISGHATLYWYQQILGQGPKLLIQFQNNGVVDDSQLPKDRFSAERLKGVDSTLKIQPAKLEDSAVYLCASSLGFRDRGRRSSYEQYFGPGTRLTVT.

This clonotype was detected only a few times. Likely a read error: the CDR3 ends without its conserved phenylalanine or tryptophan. The DNA for the CDR3 is TGTGCCAGCAGTCATAAATGGACTAGCGGGAAAACCTACAATGAGCAGTTCTGC. This translates into CASSHKWTSGKTYNEQFC. V gene TRBV6-1 combines with J gene TRBJ2-1, with 12 positions matching TRBD2. Per germline, CDR1 MNHNS and CDR2 SASEGT. This CDR3 spans 18 amino acids. V dropped 5 bases and J dropped 2; count of bases not matched to a gene: 10.

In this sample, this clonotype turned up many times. CDR3 amino acids: CATSRDVQGRGTQYF. CDR3 DNA: TGTGCCACCAGCAGAGATGTCCAGGGCCGGGGGACCCAGTACTTC. The V call is TRBV15, the J call TRBJ2-5, with D possibly called TRBD1 or TRBD2 (5 bases each). V was pared by 0 bases and J by 7 bases, with 15 bases between. CDR1 LNHNV and CDR2 YYDKDF come from the germline V gene (reference sequence). The CDR3 consists of 15 residues.

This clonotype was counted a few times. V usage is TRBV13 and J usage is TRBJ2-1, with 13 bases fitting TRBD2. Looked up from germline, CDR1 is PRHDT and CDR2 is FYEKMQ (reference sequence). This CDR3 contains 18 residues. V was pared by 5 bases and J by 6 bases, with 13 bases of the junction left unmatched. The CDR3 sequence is CASSSQGLAGKVGNEQFF. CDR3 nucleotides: TGTGCCAGCAGCAGCCAGGGACTAGCGGGAAAGGTAGGCAATGAGCAGTTCTTC.

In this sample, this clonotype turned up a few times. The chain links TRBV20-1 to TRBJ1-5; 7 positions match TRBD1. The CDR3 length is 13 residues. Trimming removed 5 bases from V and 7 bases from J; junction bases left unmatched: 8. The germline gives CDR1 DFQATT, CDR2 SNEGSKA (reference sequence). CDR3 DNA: TGCAGTGCTCAAAAGACAGGGAACCAGCCCCAGCATTTT. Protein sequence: CSAQKTGNQPQHF.

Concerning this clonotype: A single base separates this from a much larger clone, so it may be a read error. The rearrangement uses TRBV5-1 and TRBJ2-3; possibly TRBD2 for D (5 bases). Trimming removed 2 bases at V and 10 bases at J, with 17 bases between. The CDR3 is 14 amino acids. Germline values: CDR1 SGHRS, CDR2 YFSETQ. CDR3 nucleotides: TGCGCCAGCAGCTTAGAGGGCCCCACCGATGCGCAGTATTTT. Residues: CASSLEGPTDAQYF.

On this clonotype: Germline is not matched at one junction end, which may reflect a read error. The CDR3 is CASSLALAGRSSYEQDF. As DNA, the CDR3 is TGCGCCAGCAGCTTGGCCCTAGCGGGGCGATCCTCCTACGAGCAGGACTTC. The chain links TRBV5-1 to TRBJ2-7, with 9 bases matching TRBD2. CDR1 and CDR2 from the germline V gene are SGHRS and YFSETQ. The length of the CDR3 is 17 residues.